The 10 T cell receptor beta chains presented below share a single source sample, sequenced in a study of T cells in Graves' hyperthyroidism and ophthalmopathy. Amplification yielded TCR beta CDR3 regions, with RNA transcripts as the source. First-round RT-PCR targeting the TCR CDR3 was performed with the HTBI primer set. TCRdb re-called the multiplex PCR reads with MiXCR, one entry per CDR3 protein. In the table there are around 450,000 distinct CDR3 sequences, approximately 14% of which are singletons. Sequencing was done on a sample of blood. The receptors stem from a woman aged 18-29 years with Graves' hyperthyroidism.

This clonotype was detected many times. The V gene is TRBV29-1, the J gene TRBJ2-2; possible D gene TRBD1, 6 bases. CDR1 SQVTM and CDR2 ANQGSEA come from the germline V gene. CDR3 length: 14 amino acids. The V and J ends lost 3 bases and 2 bases respectively, with 10 bases between them. The CDR3 region is CSVEGHSNTGELFF. As DNA, the CDR3 is TGCAGCGTTGAGGGACACTCCAACACCGGGGAGCTGTTTTTT.

Many counts were recorded for this clonotype. The chain has TRBV10-3 and TRBJ2-7, with D unclear. Trimming took 4 bases from V and 1 from J, leaving 8 bases between them. The CDR3 length is 13 residues. Germline CDR1 is ENHRY and CDR2 is SYGVKD. The CDR3 is CAISVDPSYEQYF. For the CDR3, the DNA is TGTGCCATCAGTGTTGACCCTTCCTACGAGCAGTACTTC.

This clonotype was counted at least ten times. The chain has TRBV3-1 and TRBJ1-3; D gene ambiguous. Per the germline V gene, CDR1 is LGHDT and CDR2 is YNNKEL (reference sequence). The germline V and J ends were trimmed by 4 bases and 1 base, with 20 bases remaining between them. The length of the CDR3 is 18 residues. CDR3 in DNA: TGTGCCAGCAGCCCGCTAGCTGCTGGACGTACGTCTGGAAACACCATATATTTT. Its translation: CASSPLAAGRTSGNTIYF.

There are many counts of this clonotype. The CDR3 region has the DNA TGTGCCATCAAACCGGGGGGAGGGGAGCTGTTTTTT. It codes for CAIKPGGGELFF. The chain employs TRBV10-3 and TRBJ2-2; 7 positions agree with TRBD2. The CDR3 runs 12 residues. Germline CDR1 reads ENHRY; CDR2 reads SYGVKD. The trim removed 7 bases at V and 8 bases at J, leaving 4 bases unmatched.

This clonotype was detected only once. A read error is possible here, since a much larger clone lies one base away. No conserved phenylalanine or tryptophan is present at the end of the CDR3, so a read error is the likely explanation. V usage is TRBV2 and J usage is TRBJ1-5; 7 bases map to TRBD1. This CDR3 is built from 15 residues. V lost 5 bases to trimming and J lost 1 base; unmatched junction nucleotides: 5. The germline V gene has CDR1 SNHLY and CDR2 FYNNEI. CDR3 residues: CASSSGQRSNQPQHL. CDR3 bases: TGTGCCAGCAGTTCGGGACAGCGAAGCAATCAGCCCCAGCATCTT.

This clonotype has at least ten counts. The gene calls are TRBV2 and TRBJ1-1, with D perhaps matching TRBD1 (5 bases). Germline loops: CDR1 SNHLY, CDR2 FYNNEI. The CDR3 has 15 residues. Trimming took 1 base from V and 3 from J, leaving 12 bases between them. The CDR3 region has the DNA TGTGCCAGCAGTGAAGGGGGGGAGTCCTACACTGAAGCTTTCTTT. This translates into CASSEGGESYTEAFF.

This clonotype was seen repeatedly, ten times or more. This chain joins TRBV20-1 and TRBJ2-5, with 11 bases identical to TRBD2. CDR1 is DFQATT, CDR2 SNEGSKA, per germline (reference sequence). The trim removed 0 bases at V and 6 bases at J, leaving 6 bases unmatched. The CDR3 sequence is 15 residues long. The CDR3 DNA follows: TGCAGTGCTAGAGATAGCGGGAGGGGCAAGAAGACCCAGTACTTC. Protein sequence: CSARDSGRGKKTQYF.

This clonotype came up a few times. The gene calls are TRBV10-3 and TRBJ2-4; no definite D call. Trimming stripped 0 bases from V and 3 bases from J, with 9 bases between. The CDR3 spans 15 residues. Germline assignment: CDR1 ENHRY and CDR2 SYGVKD. The CDR3 DNA sequence: TGTGCCATCAGTGAGTCTGGCAATCTCAAAAACATTCAGTACTTC. Amino acid sequence: CAISESGNLKNIQYF.

In its sample, this clonotype was seen many times. The V gene is TRBV11-2, the J gene TRBJ1-2; D ambiguous. The CDR3 sequence is 15 residues long. Between the trimmed V and J ends, which lost 7 bases and 4 bases, there was a span of 19 bases. Germline CDR1 reads SGHAT; CDR2 reads FQNNGV. The CDR3 sequence is CASTRGRGDGYGYTF. CDR3 in DNA: TGTGCCAGCACCCGAGGGCGGGGAGACGGCTATGGCTACACCTTC.

The table lists this clonotype with a few counts. The rearrangement uses TRBV20-1 and TRBJ1-4, with D possibly being TRBD1 (6 bases). This CDR3 comprises 14 residues. CDR1 DFQATT and CDR2 SNEGSKA come from the germline V gene (reference sequence). V was pared by 4 bases and J by 8 bases, with 17 bases between. CDR3 in amino acids: CSATEWGQGEKLFF. CDR3 nucleotide sequence: TGCAGTGCTACTGAGTGGGGGCAGGGCGAAAAACTGTTTTTT.